This is a list of T cell receptor beta chains from one sample in a study of cytomegalovirus exposure and HLA in healthy donors. The table came from immunoSEQ multiplex PCR; TCRdb's copy has only in-frame clones and leaves some out. The table gives about 52,000 clones; the top ten clones make up approximately 10% of it. The sample consisted of PBMCs. These receptors originate from a woman aged 50 to 65 in good health and CMV-seropositive. Both conserved end residues are part of each CDR3. D genes are given only for firm matches.

CDR3 protein	CDR3 DNA	D gene	J gene	V gene
CASSLGGGSYEQYF	TGTGCCAGCAGCTTAGGGGGGGGGTCCTACGAGCAGTACTTC	TRBD2	TRBJ2-7	TRBV7-8
CASSEMGRDTGELFF	TGTGCCAGCAGTGAAATGGGGAGGGACACCGGGGAGCTGTTTTTT	TRBD2	TRBJ2-2	TRBV6-1
CASSQDPSGGHYEQYF	TGCGCCAGCAGCCAAGATCCTAGCGGGGGGCACTACGAGCAGTACTTC	TRBD2	TRBJ2-7	TRBV4-3
CASSQGSPTGPGANVLTF	TGCGCCAGCAGCCAGGGATCTCCGACAGGGCCCGGGGCCAACGTCCTGACTTTC	TRBD1	TRBJ2-6	TRBV4-3
CASSPSRGGRDGELFF	TGTGCCAGCAGTCCCTCGCGGGGGGGCCGGGACGGGGAGCTGTTTTTT	TRBD2	TRBJ2-2	TRBV6-6
CASSPPAGPVGSYGYTF	TGTGCCAGCTCACCACCTGCAGGGCCCGTTGGTAGCTATGGCTACACCTTC	.	TRBJ1-2	TRBV18
CASKPVTGLTEAFF	TGCGCCAGCAAACCTGTTACAGGGCTCACTGAAGCTTTCTTT	.	TRBJ1-1	TRBV5-1
CASSEIGEGSYGYTF	TGTGCCAGCAGTGAAATTGGGGAGGGCTCCTATGGCTACACCTTC	.	TRBJ1-2	TRBV6-1
CASSQQTGLNNEQFF	TGCGCCAGCAGCCAACAGACAGGGTTGAACAATGAGCAGTTCTTC	TRBD1	TRBJ2-1	TRBV4-1
CASSVVSRTRSNEQFF	TGTGCCAGCAGCGTCGTTTCCCGGACTAGGTCCAATGAGCAGTTCTTC	TRBD2	TRBJ2-1	TRBV9
CASSPALGGPQHF	TGTGCCAGCTCACCGGCCCTCGGGGGACCCCAGCATTTT	.	TRBJ1-5	TRBV18
CASSGLAGGQETQYF	TGTGCCAGCAGCGGACTAGCGGGAGGGCAAGAGACCCAGTACTTC	TRBD2	TRBJ2-5	TRBV11-2
CASNVGLAGGNEQFF	TGTGCCAGCAACGTGGGACTAGCGGGAGGAAATGAGCAGTTCTTC	TRBD2	TRBJ2-1	TRBV27
CASGTALSYEQYF	TGTGCCAGCGGGACAGCCTTATCCTACGAGCAGTACTTC	TRBD1	TRBJ2-7	TRBV27
CASSPTTGVPLRTGELFF	TGCGCCAGCAGCCCAACGACAGGGGTCCCTCTAAGAACCGGGGAGCTGTTTTTT	TRBD1	TRBJ2-2	TRBV4-1
CASSFRDRGRNTEAFF	TGTGCCAGCAGCTTTCGGGACAGGGGGCGAAACACTGAAGCTTTCTTT	TRBD1	TRBJ1-1	TRBV28
CASSIRSHYGYTF	TGCGCCAGCAGCATCCGGAGTCACTATGGCTACACCTTC	.	TRBJ1-2	TRBV5-1
CASSLGRQGIVYGYTF	TGTGCCAGCAGCTTAGGTCGACAGGGAATAGTCTATGGCTACACCTTC	TRBD1	TRBJ1-2	TRBV7-8
CASSEGSGSTDTQYF	TGTGCCAGCAGTGAGGGGTCGGGGTCCACAGATACGCAGTATTTT	.	TRBJ2-3	TRBV2
CASSRDFGTEAFF	TGTGCCAGCAGCCGGGATTTCGGCACTGAAGCTTTCTTT	.	TRBJ1-1	TRBV6-4
CASSSDSRFTDTQYF	TGTGCCAGCAGCTCGGACAGTAGATTCACAGATACGCAGTATTTT	.	TRBJ2-3	TRBV11-2
CAWLERDPSYNEQFF	TGTGCCTGGCTCGAGCGGGACCCCTCCTACAATGAGCAGTTCTTC	TRBD2	TRBJ2-1	TRBV30
CASSTPGYEQYF	TGTGCCAGCAGTACCCCCGGCTACGAGCAGTACTTC	.	TRBJ2-7	TRBV28
CASSLVTGGSQETQYF	TGTGCCAGCAGCTTAGTCACCGGGGGATCCCAAGAGACCCAGTACTTC	.	TRBJ2-5	TRBV11-2
CAWDGQGVTGELFF	TGTGCCTGGGACGGACAGGGGGTCACCGGGGAGCTGTTTTTT	TRBD1	TRBJ2-2	TRBV30
CASSYAGLDSYEQYF	TGTGCCAGCAGTTACGCCGGACTAGATAGCTACGAGCAGTACTTC	TRBD2	TRBJ2-7	TRBV6-6